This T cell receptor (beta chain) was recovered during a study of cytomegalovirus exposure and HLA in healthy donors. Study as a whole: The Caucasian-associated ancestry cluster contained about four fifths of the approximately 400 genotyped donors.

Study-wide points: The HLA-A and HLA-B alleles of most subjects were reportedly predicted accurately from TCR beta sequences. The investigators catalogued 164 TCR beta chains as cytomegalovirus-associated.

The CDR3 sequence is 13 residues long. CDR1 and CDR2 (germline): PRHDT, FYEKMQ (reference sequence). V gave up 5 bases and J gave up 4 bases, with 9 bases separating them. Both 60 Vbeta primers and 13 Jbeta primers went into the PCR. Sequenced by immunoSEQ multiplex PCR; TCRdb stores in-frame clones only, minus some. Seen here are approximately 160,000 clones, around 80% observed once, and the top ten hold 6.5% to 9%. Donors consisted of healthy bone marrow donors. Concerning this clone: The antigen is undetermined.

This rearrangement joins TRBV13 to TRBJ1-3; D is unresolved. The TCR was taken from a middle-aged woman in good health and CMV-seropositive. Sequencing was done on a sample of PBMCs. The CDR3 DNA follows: TGTGCCAGCAGCCCCTATTTGGGAAACACCATATATTTT. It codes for CASSPYLGNTIYF.